The 6 T cell receptor beta chains reported below all come from one sample, sequenced in a study of T cell changes during pregnancy in multiple sclerosis. Here immunoSEQ multiplex PCR was the method, and the copy in TCRdb shows in-frame clones only, minus some. The data hold more than 95,000 clones, with about 91% observed a single time. Sequences were derived from peripheral blood, sampled after pregnancy. The receptors shown here come from a female donor with multiple sclerosis, enrolled in a pregnancy study.

This chain links TRBV5-1 with TRBJ2-5; 8 bases fit TRBD2. The CDR3 sequence is 17 residues long. Germline-derived CDR1 and CDR2 are SGHRS and YFSETQ. The trim removed 4 bases at V and 1 base at J, leaving 12 bases unmatched. The CDR3 bases are TGCGCCAGCAGCCTGGGGACGCGGGGGGTTCCCCAAGAGACCCAGTACTTC. Translated: CASSLGTRGVPQETQYF.

The V and J genes are TRBV28 and TRBJ1-4; 10 bases map to TRBD1. Germline CDR1 is MDHEN and CDR2 is SYDVKM. V gave up 5 bases and J gave up 8 bases; unmatched junction bases: 8. CDR3 length equals 15 residues. This chain's CDR3 is CASSPGDRGREKLFF. The CDR3 DNA is TGTGCCAGCAGTCCCGGGGACAGGGGTAGAGAAAAACTGTTTTTT.

The rearrangement links TRBV5-1 to TRBJ2-1; D might be TRBD2 (6 bases). The CDR3 length is 13 residues. The V end was cut by 6 bases, the J end by 5 bases, with 12 bases between. From germline, CDR1 is SGHRS and CDR2 YFSETQ. The CDR3 reads CASMGGVDNEQFF. CDR3 DNA sequence: TGCGCCAGCATGGGGGGAGTTGACAATGAGCAGTTCTTC. The complete variable domain, with remaining parts taken from reference TRBV5-1 and TRBJ2-1, reads KAGVTQTPRYLIKTRGQQVTLSCSPISGHRSVSWYQQTPGQGLQFLFEYFSETQRNKGNFPGRFSGRQFSNSRSEMNVSTLELGDSALYLCASMGGVDNEQFFGPGTRLTVL.

V and J are TRBV15 and TRBJ1-1; D perhaps matches TRBD1 (5 bases). The CDR3 has 15 residues. The germline gives CDR1 LNHNV, CDR2 YYDKDF (reference sequence). V lost 9 bases, J lost 1 base, and 18 bases lay in between. The CDR3 loop reads CATRVGRPTNTEAFF. CDR3 in DNA: TGTGCCACTCGAGTGGGGCGCCCGACGAACACTGAAGCTTTCTTT.

This sequence joins TRBV7-9 and TRBJ2-3; possible D gene TRBD1, 6 bases. Germline loops: CDR1 SEHNR, CDR2 FQNEAQ (reference sequence). The CDR3 runs 15 residues. V was trimmed by 5 bases and J by 7 bases, leaving 19 bases between them. The CDR3 spells CASSSLGLGANTQYF. Here the CDR3 DNA reads TGTGCCAGCAGCAGTCTGGGGTTGGGGGCGAATACGCAGTATTTT.

The chain couples TRBV19 to TRBJ1-2; TRBD1 aligns across 8 bases. This CDR3 contains 16 residues. V shed 5 bases, J shed 4 bases, and the junction held 12 bases outside the gene matches. Looked up from germline, CDR1 is LNHDA and CDR2 is SQIVND (reference sequence). The CDR3 spells CASSALDRAPLYGYTF. The CDR3 DNA reads as TGTGCCAGTAGTGCCCTGGACAGGGCCCCGCTCTATGGCTACACCTTC.